The clone carrying this T cell receptor (beta chain) was counted only a few times. This sample is drawn from a study of glioma-infiltrating T cells. Using RNA template, CDR3s of TCR alpha and beta were amplified with iRepertoire arm-PCR. Each CDR3 protein gets one entry after TCRdb re-called the multiplex PCR reads with MiXCR. The repertoire consists of about 140,000 distinct CDR3 sequences, with 35% to 50% occurring once and the leading ten covering 20% to 25%. This CDR3 spans 11 amino acids. V was trimmed by 8 bases and J by 5 bases, leaving 7 bases between them. The sequenced sample was glioma tissue, nonneoplastic brain tissue, or PBMCs (not recorded which). The TCR originated in a human donor with low-grade glioma or glioblastoma, undergoing nonglioma brain surgery, or in good health (not recorded which). This chain joins TRBV12-3 or TRBV12-4 and TRBJ1-3; D gene uncertain. Written as DNA, the CDR3 is TGTGCCAGCTCCGGGAGAAACACCATATATTTT. Amino acids: CASSGRNTIYF.